This is a list of T cell receptor beta chains from one sample in a study of blood T cell repertoires in COVID-19. Method: immunoSEQ multiplex PCR; TCRdb's copy keeps in-frame clones and lacks some. There are about 83,000 clones in the sample; just over 85% occur only once, and over 20% lies in the top ten. Input material: peripheral blood. All receptors come from a woman of 80 years or more in a cohort sampled during active or convalescent COVID-19. CDR3s leave out the opening cysteine and the closing phenylalanine or tryptophan. A D gene is named only where the DNA matches it firmly.

>TRBV14|.|TRBJ2-1
ASSQAGVSYNEQF
>TRBV19|.|TRBJ1-1
ASRGLGTEAF
>TRBV4-1|.|TRBJ1-6
ASSQGRGSPLH
>TRBV18|TRBD1|TRBJ1-2
ASSPTGQDYGYT
>TRBV6-5|TRBD1|TRBJ1-5
ASALQGAVQPQH
>TRBV4-2|TRBD2|TRBJ2-3
ASSQEGSGSPDTQY
>TRBV28|.|TRBJ2-1
ASSLGGVSYNEQF
>TRBV5-4|.|TRBJ2-3
ASSLDRGYTDTQY
>TRBV5-6|.|TRBJ1-1
ASSLWPLLEGTEAF
>TRBV19|.|TRBJ1-2
ASSYPNYGYT
>TRBV9|.|TRBJ1-1
ASSPTPLGVEAF
>TRBV19|.|TRBJ1-4
ASSIAVTNEKLF
>TRBV9|.|TRBJ2-7
ASSVAGGPGYEQY
>TRBV5-1|TRBD1|TRBJ1-1
ASSYGQGGTEAF